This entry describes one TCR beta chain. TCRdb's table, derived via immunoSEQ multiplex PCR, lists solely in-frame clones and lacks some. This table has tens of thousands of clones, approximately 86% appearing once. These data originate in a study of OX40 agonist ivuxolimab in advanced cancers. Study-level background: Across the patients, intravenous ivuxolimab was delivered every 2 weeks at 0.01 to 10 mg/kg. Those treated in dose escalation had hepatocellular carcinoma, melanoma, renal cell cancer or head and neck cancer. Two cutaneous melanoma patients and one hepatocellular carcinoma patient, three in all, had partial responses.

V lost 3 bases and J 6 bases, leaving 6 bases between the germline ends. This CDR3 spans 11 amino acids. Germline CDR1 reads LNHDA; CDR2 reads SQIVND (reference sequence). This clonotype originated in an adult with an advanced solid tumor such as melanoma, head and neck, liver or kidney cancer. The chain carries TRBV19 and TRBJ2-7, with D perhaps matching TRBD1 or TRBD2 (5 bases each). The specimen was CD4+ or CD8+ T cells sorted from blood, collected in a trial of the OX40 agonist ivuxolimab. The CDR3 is CASSMGREQYF. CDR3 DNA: TGTGCCAGTAGTATGGGACGCGAGCAGTACTTC.